The 3 T cell receptor beta chains below all came from one sample that was sequenced in a study of CD8+ T cells in alopecia areata. cDNA prepared by RNA extraction and subsequent reverse transcription served as the template for sequencing. Sequencing was performed with immunoSEQ multiplex PCR; in TCRdb, only in-frame clones are kept and a portion is missing. The sample records about 180,000 clones, approximately 59% being singletons. The sequences come from CD4+ T cells sorted from blood, collected at week 0. All receptors come from a human donor with alopecia areata.

The rearrangement joins TRBV27 to TRBJ1-5; D gene ambiguous. The CDR3 consists of 14 residues. CDR1 and CDR2 from the germline V gene are MNHEY and SMNVEV (reference sequence). Trimming took off 2 bases at V and 3 bases at J, with 8 bases between the two ends. The CDR3 DNA follows: TGTGCCAGCAGTTTAGCCGGGTTCAATCAGCCCCAGCATTTT. Its protein product is CASSLAGFNQPQHF.

The rearrangement links TRBV30 to TRBJ1-4, with D hard to call. Germline V lookup: CDR1 GTSNPN, CDR2 SVGIG (reference sequence). Trimming shortened V by 0 bases and J by 7 bases, and 3 bases separated the two germline ends. The CDR3 consists of 11 residues. Here the CDR3 DNA reads TGTGCCTGGAGTGTAACTGAAAAACTGTTTTTT. It is translated as CAWSVTEKLFF.

This chain joins TRBV29-1 and TRBJ1-5; 9 bases are shared with TRBD1. This CDR3 region has 12 residues. CDR1 SQVTM and CDR2 ANQGSEA come from the germline V gene. J was trimmed by 6 bases and V by 6 bases; bases with no gene match: 3. Here the CDR3 reads CSVETGGQPQHF. DNA of the CDR3: TGCAGCGTCGAGACAGGGGGTCAGCCCCAGCATTTT.